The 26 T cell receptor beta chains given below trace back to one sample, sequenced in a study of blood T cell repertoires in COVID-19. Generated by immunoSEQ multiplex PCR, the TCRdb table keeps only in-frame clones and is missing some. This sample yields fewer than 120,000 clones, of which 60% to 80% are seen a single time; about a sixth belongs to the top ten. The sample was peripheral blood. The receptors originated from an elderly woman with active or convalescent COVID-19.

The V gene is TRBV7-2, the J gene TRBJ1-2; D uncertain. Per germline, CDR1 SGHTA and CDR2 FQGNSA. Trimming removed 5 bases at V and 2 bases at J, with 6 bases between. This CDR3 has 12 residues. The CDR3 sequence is CASSAYNYGYTF. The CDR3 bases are TGTGCCAGCAGCGCCTACAACTATGGCTACACCTTC.

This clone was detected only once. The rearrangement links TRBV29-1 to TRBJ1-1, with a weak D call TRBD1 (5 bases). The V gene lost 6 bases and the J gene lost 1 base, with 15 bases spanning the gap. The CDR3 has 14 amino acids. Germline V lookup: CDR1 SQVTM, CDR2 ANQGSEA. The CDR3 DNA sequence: TGCAGCGTCGCCCCGGGACTCCCGAACACTGAAGCTTTCTTT. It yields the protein CSVAPGLPNTEAFF.

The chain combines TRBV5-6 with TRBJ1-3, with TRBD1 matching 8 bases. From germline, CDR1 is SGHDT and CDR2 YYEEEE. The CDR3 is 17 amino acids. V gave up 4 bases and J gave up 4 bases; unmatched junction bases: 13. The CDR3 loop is CASSPNPTGVVGNTIYF. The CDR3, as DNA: TGTGCCAGCAGCCCGAATCCGACAGGGGTAGTGGGAAACACCATATATTTT. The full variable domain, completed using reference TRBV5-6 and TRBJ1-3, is DAGVTQSPTHLIKTRGQQVTLRCSPKSGHDTVSWYQQALGQGPQFIFQYYEEEERQRGNFPDRFSGHQFPNYSSELNVNALLLGDSALYLCASSPNPTGVVGNTIYFGEGSWLTVV.

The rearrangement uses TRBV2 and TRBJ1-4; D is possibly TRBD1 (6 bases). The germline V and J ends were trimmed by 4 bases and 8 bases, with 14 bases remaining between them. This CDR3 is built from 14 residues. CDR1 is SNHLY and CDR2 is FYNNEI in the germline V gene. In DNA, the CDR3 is TGTGCCAGCAGTGGACAGGTCCCAGGGGAAAAACTGTTTTTT. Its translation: CASSGQVPGEKLFF.

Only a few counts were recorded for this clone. Written as DNA, the CDR3 is TGTGCCAGCAGTACCCAAGGGGGCTTCTATGGCTACACCTTC. The encoded protein is CASSTQGGFYGYTF. The chain uses TRBV6-2 or TRBV6-3 and TRBJ1-2, with TRBD1 identical over 7 bases. Looked up from germline, CDR1 is MNHEY and CDR2 is SVGEGT. The V segment lost 5 bases and the J segment 4 bases; nucleotides outside the gene matches: 7. CDR3 size: 14 residues.

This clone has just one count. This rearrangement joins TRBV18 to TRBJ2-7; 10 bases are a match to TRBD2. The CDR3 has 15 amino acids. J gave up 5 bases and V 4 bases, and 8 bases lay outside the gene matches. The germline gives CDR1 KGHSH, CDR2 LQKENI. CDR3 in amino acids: CASSLVAGGSDEQYF. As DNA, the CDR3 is TGTGCCAGCTCACTAGTAGCGGGAGGTTCGGACGAGCAGTACTTC. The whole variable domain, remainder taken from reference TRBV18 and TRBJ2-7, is NAGVMQNPRHLVRRRGQEARLRCSPMKGHSHVYWYRQLPEEGLKFMVYLQKENIIDESGMPKERFSAEFPKEGPSILRIQQVVRGDSAAYFCASSLVAGGSDEQYFGPGTRLTVT.

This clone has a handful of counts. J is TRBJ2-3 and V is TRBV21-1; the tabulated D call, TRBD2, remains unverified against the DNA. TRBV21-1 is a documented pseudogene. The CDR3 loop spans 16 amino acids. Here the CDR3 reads CASSKDQREGTDTQYF. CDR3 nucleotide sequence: TGTGCCAGCAGCAAAGATCAGCGGGAGGGTACAGATACGCAGTATTTT.

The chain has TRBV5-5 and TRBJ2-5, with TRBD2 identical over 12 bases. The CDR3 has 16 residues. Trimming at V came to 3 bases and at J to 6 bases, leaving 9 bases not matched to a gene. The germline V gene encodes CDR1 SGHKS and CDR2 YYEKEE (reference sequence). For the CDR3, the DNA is TGTGCCAGCAGCTCCGCCCGACTAGCGGGAGTACAGACCCAGTACTTC. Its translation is CASSSARLAGVQTQYF.

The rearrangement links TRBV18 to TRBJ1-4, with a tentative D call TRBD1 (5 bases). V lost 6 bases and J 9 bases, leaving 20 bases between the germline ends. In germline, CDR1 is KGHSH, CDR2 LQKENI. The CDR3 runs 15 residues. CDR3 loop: CASSSSQALLQKLFF. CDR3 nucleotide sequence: TGTGCCAGCTCGTCCTCACAGGCCTTATTGCAAAAACTGTTTTTT.

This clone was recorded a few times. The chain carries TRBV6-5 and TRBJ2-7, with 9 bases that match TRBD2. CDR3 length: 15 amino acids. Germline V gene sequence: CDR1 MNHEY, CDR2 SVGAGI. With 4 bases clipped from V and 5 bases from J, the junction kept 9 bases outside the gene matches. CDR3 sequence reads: CASSSLAGERHEQYF. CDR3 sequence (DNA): TGTGCCAGCAGTTCCTTAGCGGGAGAACGGCACGAGCAGTACTTC.

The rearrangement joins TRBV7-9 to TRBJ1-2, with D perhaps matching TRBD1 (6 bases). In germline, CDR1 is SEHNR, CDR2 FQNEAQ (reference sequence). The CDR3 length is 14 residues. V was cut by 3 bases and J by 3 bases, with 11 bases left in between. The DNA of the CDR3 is TGTGCCAGCAGCTTCGTACAGGGCGACTATGGCTACACCTTC. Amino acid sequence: CASSFVQGDYGYTF.

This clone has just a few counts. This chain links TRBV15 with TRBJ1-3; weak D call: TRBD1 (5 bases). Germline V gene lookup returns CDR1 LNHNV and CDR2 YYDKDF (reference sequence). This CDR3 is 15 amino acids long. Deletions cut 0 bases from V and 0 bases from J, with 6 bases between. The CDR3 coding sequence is TGTGCCACCAGCAGAGATAGGGGCTCTGGAAACACCATATATTTT. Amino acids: CATSRDRGSGNTIYF.

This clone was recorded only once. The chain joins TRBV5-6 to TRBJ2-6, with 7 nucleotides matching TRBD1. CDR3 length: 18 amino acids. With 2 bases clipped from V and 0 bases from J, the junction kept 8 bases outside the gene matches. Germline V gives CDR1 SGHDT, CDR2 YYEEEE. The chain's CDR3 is CASSLNRGWLSGANVLTF. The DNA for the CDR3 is TGTGCCAGCAGCTTAAACAGGGGATGGCTCTCTGGGGCCAACGTCCTGACTTTC.

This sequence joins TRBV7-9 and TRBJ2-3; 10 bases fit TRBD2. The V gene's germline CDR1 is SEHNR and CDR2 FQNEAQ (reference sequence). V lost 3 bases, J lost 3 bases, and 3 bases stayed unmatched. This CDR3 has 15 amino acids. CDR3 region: CASSFETSGTDTQYF. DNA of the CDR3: TGTGCCAGCAGCTTTGAGACTAGCGGGACAGATACGCAGTATTTT.

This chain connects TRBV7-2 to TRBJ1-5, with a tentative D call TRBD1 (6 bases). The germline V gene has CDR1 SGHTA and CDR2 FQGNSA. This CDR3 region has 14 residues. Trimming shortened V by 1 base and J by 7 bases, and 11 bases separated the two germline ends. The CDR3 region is CASSLVGGQQPQHF. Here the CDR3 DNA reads TGTGCCAGCAGCTTAGTCGGGGGGCAGCAGCCCCAGCATTTT.

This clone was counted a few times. The CDR3 loop is CASSSGTLYGYTF. The CDR3, as DNA: TGTGCCAGCAGCTCCGGGACACTTTATGGCTACACCTTC. The chain uses TRBV6-2 or TRBV6-3 and TRBJ1-2; a weak D match, TRBD1 (6 bases). CDR3 length equals 13 residues. Germline V lookup: CDR1 MNHEY, CDR2 SVGEGT. V lost 6 bases to trimming and J lost 5 bases, with 13 bases between them.

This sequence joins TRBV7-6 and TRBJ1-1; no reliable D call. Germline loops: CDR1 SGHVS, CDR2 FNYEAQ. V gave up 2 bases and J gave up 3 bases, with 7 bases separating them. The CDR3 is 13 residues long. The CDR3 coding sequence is TGTGCCAGCAGCTTATCCCGGGACACTGAAGCTTTCTTT. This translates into CASSLSRDTEAFF.

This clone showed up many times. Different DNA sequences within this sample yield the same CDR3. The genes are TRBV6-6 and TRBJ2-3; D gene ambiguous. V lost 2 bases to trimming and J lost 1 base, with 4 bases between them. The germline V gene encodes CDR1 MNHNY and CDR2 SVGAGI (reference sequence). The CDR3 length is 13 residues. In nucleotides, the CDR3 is TGTGCCAGCAGTTACCCGGGCACAGATACGCAGTATTTT. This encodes CASSYPGTDTQYF.

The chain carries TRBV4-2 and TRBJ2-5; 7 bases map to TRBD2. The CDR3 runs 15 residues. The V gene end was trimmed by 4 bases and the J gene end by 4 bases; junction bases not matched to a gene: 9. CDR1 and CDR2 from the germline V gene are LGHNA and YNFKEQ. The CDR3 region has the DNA TGTGCCAGCAGCCCGGGGCGGGAGTTGGGAGAGACCCAGTACTTC. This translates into CASSPGRELGETQYF.

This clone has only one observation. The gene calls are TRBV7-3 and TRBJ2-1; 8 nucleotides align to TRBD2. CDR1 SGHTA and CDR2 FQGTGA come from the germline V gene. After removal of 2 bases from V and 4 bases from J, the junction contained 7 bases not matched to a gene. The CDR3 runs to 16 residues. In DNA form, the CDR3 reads TGTGCCAGCAGCTTATTGAGCGGGGGTACTTACAATGAGCAGTTCTTC. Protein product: CASSLLSGGTYNEQFF.

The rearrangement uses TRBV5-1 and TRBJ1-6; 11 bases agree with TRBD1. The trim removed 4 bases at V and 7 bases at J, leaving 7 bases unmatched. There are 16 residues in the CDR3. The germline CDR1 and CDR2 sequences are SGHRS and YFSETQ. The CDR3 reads CASSPWTGGVNSPLHF. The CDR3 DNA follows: TGCGCCAGCAGCCCGTGGACAGGGGGCGTAAATTCACCCCTCCACTTT.

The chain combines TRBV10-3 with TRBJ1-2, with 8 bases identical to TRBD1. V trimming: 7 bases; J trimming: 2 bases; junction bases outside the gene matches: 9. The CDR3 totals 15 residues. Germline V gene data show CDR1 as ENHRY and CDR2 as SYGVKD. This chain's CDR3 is CAINDRGITNYGYTF. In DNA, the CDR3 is TGTGCCATCAATGACAGGGGAATCACCAACTATGGCTACACCTTC.

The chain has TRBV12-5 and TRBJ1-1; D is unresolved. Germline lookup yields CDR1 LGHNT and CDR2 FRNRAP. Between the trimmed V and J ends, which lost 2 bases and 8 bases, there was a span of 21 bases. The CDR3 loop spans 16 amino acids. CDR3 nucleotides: TGTGCTAGTGGTTTGCGAGGGTCCAACAAGCCCACCGAAGCTTTCTTT. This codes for CASGLRGSNKPTEAFF.

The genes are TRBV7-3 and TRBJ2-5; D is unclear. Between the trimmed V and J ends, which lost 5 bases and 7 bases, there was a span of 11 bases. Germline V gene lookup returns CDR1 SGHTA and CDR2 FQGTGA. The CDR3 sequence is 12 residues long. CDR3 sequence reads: CASSPPGGTQYF. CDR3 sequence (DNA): TGTGCCAGCAGCCCCCCGGGTGGGACCCAGTACTTC.

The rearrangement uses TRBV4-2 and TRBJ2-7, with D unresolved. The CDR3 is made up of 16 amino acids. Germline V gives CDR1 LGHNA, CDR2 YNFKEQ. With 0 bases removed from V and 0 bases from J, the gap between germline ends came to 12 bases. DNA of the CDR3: TGTGCCAGCAGCCAAGATTTTGGGCAAAGCTCCTACGAGCAGTACTTC. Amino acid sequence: CASSQDFGQSSYEQYF.

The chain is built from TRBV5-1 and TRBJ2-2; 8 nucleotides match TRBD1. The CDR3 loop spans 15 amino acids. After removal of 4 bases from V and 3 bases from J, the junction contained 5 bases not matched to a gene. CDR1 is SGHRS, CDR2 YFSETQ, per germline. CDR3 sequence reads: CASSRTGWDTGELFF. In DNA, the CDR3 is TGCGCCAGCAGCAGGACAGGGTGGGACACCGGGGAGCTGTTTTTT.